Below, one TCR beta chain is given with its context. Likely unrecorded immune exposures existed in these nominally healthy donors. The source of the sample is a study of cytomegalovirus exposure and HLA in healthy donors. This CDR3 comprises 15 residues. CDR1 and CDR2 (germline): MDHEN, SYDVKM. With V trimmed by 2 bases and J by 4 bases, 1 base remained unmatched. With 60 Vbeta and 13 Jbeta primers, the PCR was carried out. The method was immunoSEQ multiplex PCR; TCRdb's version includes in-frame clones alone and lacks a portion of them. The table has under 200,000 clones, approximately 80% seen once; the top ten hold under 2.5%.

Sequencing was done on a sample of PBMCs. This receptor was obtained from a man aged 55 to 69 in good health and CMV-seronegative. This rearrangement joins TRBV28 to TRBJ2-1, with 11 bases fitting TRBD2. The DNA for the CDR3 is TGTGCCAGCAGTTTAACTAGCGGGAGATACAATGAGCAGTTCTTC. As protein: CASSLTSGRYNEQFF.